The 4 T cell receptor beta chains in this list originate from one sample, sequenced in a study of shared clonotypes between healthy human individuals. TCRdb's table, derived via immunoSEQ multiplex PCR, lists solely in-frame clones and lacks some. The sample records 2,100,000 or so clones, approximately 94% being singletons. Sequencing was done on a sample of naive CD4+ T cells sorted from blood. The subset was: CD45RA+ positively selected. All receptors come from a man between 18 and 35 years old in good health.

The chain uses TRBV5-1 and TRBJ2-1, with 9 bases lining up with TRBD2. The CDR3 spans 15 residues. Germline V gene lookup returns CDR1 SGHRS and CDR2 YFSETQ. The V gene end was trimmed by 1 base and the J gene end by 4 bases; junction bases not matched to a gene: 3. CDR3 bases: TGCGCCAGCAGCTTGAATCTAGCGGGGTACAATGAGCAGTTCTTC. This sequence encodes CASSLNLAGYNEQFF.

This chain connects TRBV7-6 to TRBJ2-5; weak D call: TRBD2 (5 bases). Looked up from germline, CDR1 is SGHVS and CDR2 is FNYEAQ. V lost 1 base, J lost 5 bases, and 14 bases lay in between. The CDR3 contains 15 residues. CDR3 residues: CASSLDRGSGETQYF. The CDR3 region has the DNA TGTGCCAGCAGCTTAGATAGAGGGTCAGGTGAGACCCAGTACTTC.

The chain joins TRBV29-1 to TRBJ2-3; 15 bases match TRBD2. The CDR3 has 17 residues. The junction had 12 bases not matched to a gene; V was cut back by 7 bases and J by 4 bases. From germline, CDR1 is SQVTM and CDR2 ANQGSEA. The CDR3 loop reads CSAAGTSGRKKADTQYF. DNA of the CDR3: TGCAGCGCAGCAGGGACTAGCGGGAGGAAGAAGGCAGATACGCAGTATTTT.

The chain links TRBV30 to TRBJ1-3; 8 bases agree with TRBD1. The ends lost 3 bases at V and 4 bases at J; junction bases unmatched: 14. CDR3 length: 17 amino acids. Germline assignment: CDR1 GTSNPN and CDR2 SVGIG (reference sequence). CDR3 protein: CAWRTAGTGSGGNTIYF. CDR3 sequence (DNA): TGTGCCTGGAGGACAGCCGGGACAGGTTCGGGAGGAAACACCATATATTTT.